Listed below are T cell receptor beta chains from one sample, sequenced in a study of OX40 agonist ivuxolimab in advanced cancers. This table comes from immunoSEQ multiplex PCR, and its TCRdb copy is limited to in-frame clones, with some not included. The repertoire consists of about 63,000 clones, with 91% occurring once and the leading ten covering around 3.9%. This specimen was CD4+ or CD8+ T cells sorted from blood, taken in a trial of the OX40 agonist ivuxolimab. The receptor set was obtained from an adult with an advanced solid tumor such as melanoma, head and neck, liver or kidney cancer. Each CDR3 is given with its conserved first and last residue. D genes are given only for firm matches.

j_call | d_call | v_call | cdr3_aa
TRBJ2-7 | TRBD1 | TRBV5-4 | CASSVVGTDYEQYF
TRBJ1-6 | TRBD1 | TRBV15 | CATSKTGILAPLHF
TRBJ1-2 | NA | TRBV6-5 | CASSIWRGHYGYTF
TRBJ1-1 | NA | TRBV2 | CASSVGEAFF
TRBJ2-7 | NA | TRBV5-5 | CASSPSGNLYYEQYF
TRBJ1-3 | NA | TRBV6-5 | CASTGSGNTIYF
TRBJ1-5 | NA | TRBV28 | CASSFPSGVSGISNQPQHF
TRBJ2-3 | NA | TRBV7-9 | CASSMGDSDTQYF
TRBJ2-5 | NA | TRBV6-1 | CASSDPRQTPPEETQYF
TRBJ2-1 | NA | TRBV5-4 | CASSLSDLMWNEQFF
TRBJ1-1 | TRBD1 | TRBV9 | CASSATGGRTEAFF
TRBJ1-5 | TRBD1 | TRBV15 | CATSSTGTGVNQPQHF
TRBJ2-3 | NA | TRBV13 | CASSPVTGAMDTQYF
TRBJ1-3 | NA | TRBV27 | CASSLTVSSSGNTIYF
TRBJ2-3 | NA | TRBV19 | CASSISGTDTQYF
TRBJ2-1 | NA | TRBV4-3 | CASSQDSLRRTHNEQFF
TRBJ2-1 | NA | TRBV6-5 | CASSYSNARLDEQFF
TRBJ1-2 | NA | TRBV11-2 | CASSTGPQGGYGYTF
TRBJ1-1 | TRBD1 | TRBV7-9 | CASSFDIGQAVEAFF
TRBJ2-7 | NA | TRBV19 | CASSIGQGLSYEQYF
TRBJ2-1 | NA | TRBV19 | CASSTGQGPYNEQFF
TRBJ2-3 | TRBD2 | TRBV7-2 | CASSLVGGGLRLDTQYF
TRBJ1-5 | TRBD1 | TRBV28 | CASSPWTGSQPQHF
TRBJ2-5 | NA | TRBV4-3 | CASSPAVEGLGETQYF
TRBJ2-7 | TRBD1 | TRBV11-2 | CASSQDRAGEQYF
TRBJ1-4 | NA | TRBV14 | CASSKKQGTSEKLFF
TRBJ2-5 | TRBD1 | TRBV7-8 | CASSLTGGWRETQYF
TRBJ2-2 | NA | TRBV9 | CASSVAGTGELFF
TRBJ1-2 | NA | TRBV28 | CASSFGQFGGSLYGYTF
TRBJ2-7 | NA | TRBV10-3 | CAISGGTLSYEQYF
TRBJ1-1 | TRBD1 | TRBV19 | CASSSDRGNTEAFF
TRBJ2-1 | TRBD1 | TRBV5-1 | CASHSSGTGTYNEQFF
TRBJ2-5 | TRBD2 | TRBV5-1 | CASSWSTKVKAGGVQETQYF
TRBJ2-2 | NA | TRBV7-3 | CASSLEGEELFF
TRBJ1-6 | NA | TRBV2 | CASSAPGHRLSSYNSPLHF
TRBJ2-2 | NA | TRBV9 | CASSVVTGELFF
TRBJ1-5 | NA | TRBV2 | CASSERGARSNQPQHF
TRBJ2-5 | TRBD2 | TRBV9 | CASSPNGGDSKETQYF
TRBJ1-3 | TRBD1 | TRBV2 | CASSESEDRGPSGNTIYF
TRBJ1-1 | NA | TRBV19 | CATRIGGGRTEAFF
TRBJ2-7 | NA | TRBV7-2 | CASSLVGARVEQYF
TRBJ1-4 | TRBD1 | TRBV28 | CASSSDREATNEKLFF
TRBJ2-7 | NA | TRBV5-1 | CASSLEEGRTYEQYF
TRBJ2-3 | TRBD1 | TRBV14 | CASSPTHLQGSTDTQYF
TRBJ2-1 | NA | TRBV11-2 | CASSLVREQFF
TRBJ2-5 | NA | TRBV28 | CASSSYEGETQYF
TRBJ1-1 | NA | TRBV4-2 | CASSQVGGFTEAFF
TRBJ2-7 | NA | TRBV11-2 | CASSLDYRGPSYEQYF
TRBJ2-1 | TRBD2 | TRBV27 | CASSLSRREGYYNEQFF
TRBJ2-1 | NA | TRBV6-1 | CASTRVVDYNEQFF
TRBJ2-1 | NA | TRBV7-3 | CASSGSGAYNEQFF
TRBJ1-4 | NA | TRBV2 | CASRDLITSNEKLFF
TRBJ1-1 | NA | TRBV6-5 | CASSYSPPTVNTEAFF
TRBJ2-1 | TRBD2 | TRBV7-3 | CASSPQGAGGYNEQFF
TRBJ2-3 | NA | TRBV15 | CATRSGIPDTQYF
TRBJ2-1 | TRBD2 | TRBV5-8 | CASRQGLAGRQNNEQFF
TRBJ1-1 | NA | TRBV6-5 | CASSYGQYNTEAFF
TRBJ1-1 | TRBD1 | TRBV29-1 | CSVGGTENTEAFF
TRBJ2-6 | NA | TRBV27 | CASSLGGPWANVLTF
TRBJ2-7 | NA | TRBV28 | CASTTQAYSYEQYF